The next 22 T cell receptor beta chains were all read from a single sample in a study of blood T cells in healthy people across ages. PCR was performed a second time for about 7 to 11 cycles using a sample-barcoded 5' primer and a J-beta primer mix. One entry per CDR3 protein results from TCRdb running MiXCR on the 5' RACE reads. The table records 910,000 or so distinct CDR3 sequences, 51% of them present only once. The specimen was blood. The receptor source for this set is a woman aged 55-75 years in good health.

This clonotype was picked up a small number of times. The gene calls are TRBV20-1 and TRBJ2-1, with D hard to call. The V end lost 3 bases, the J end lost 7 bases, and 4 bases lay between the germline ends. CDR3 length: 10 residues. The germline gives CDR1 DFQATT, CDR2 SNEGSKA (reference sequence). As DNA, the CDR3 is TGCAGTGCTAGCGTAAATGAGCAGTTCTTC. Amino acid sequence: CSASVNEQFF.

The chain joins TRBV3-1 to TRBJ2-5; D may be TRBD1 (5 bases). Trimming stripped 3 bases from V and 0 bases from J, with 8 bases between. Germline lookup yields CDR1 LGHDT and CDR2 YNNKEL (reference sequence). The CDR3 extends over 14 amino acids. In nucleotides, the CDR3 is TGTGCCAGCAGCCATCGACAGAACCAAGAGACCCAGTACTTC. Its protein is CASSHRQNQETQYF.

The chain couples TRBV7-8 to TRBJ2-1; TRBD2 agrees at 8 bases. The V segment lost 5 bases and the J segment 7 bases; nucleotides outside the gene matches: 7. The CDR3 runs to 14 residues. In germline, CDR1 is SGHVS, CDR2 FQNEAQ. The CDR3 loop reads CASSTRLAQNEQFF. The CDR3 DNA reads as TGTGCCAGCAGCACCCGACTAGCGCAAAATGAGCAGTTCTTC. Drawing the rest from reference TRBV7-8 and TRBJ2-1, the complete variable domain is GAGVSQSPRYKVAKRGQDVALRCDPISGHVSLFWYQQALGQGPEFLTYFQNEAQLDKSGLPSDRFFAERPEGSVSTLKIQRTQQEDSAVYLCASSTRLAQNEQFFGPGTRLTVL.

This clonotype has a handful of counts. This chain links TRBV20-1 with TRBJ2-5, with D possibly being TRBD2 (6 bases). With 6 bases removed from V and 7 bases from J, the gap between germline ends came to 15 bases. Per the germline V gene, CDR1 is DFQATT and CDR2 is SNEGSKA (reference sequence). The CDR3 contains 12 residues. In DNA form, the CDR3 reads TGCAGTGCGAGACTAGAGGAAGGGACCCAGTACTTC. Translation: CSARLEEGTQYF.

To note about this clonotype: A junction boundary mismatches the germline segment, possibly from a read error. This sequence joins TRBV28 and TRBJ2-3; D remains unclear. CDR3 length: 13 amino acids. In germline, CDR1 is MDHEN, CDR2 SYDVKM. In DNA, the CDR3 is TGTGCCAGCGAAGAGGAGTCAACAGATACGCTGTATTTT. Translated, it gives CASEEESTDTLYF.

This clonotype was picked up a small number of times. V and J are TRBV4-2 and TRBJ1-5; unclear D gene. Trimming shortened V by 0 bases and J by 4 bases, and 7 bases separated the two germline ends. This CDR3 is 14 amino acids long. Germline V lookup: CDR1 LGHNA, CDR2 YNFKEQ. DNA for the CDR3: TGTGCCAGCAGCCAAGATGAGGGTAATCAGCCCCAGCATTTT. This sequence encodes CASSQDEGNQPQHF.

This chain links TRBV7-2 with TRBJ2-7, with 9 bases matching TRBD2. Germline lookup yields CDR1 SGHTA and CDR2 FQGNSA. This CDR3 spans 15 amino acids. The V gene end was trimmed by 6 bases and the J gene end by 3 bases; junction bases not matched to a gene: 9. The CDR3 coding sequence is TGTGCCAGCAGTCTCGGGGTAGCGGGGGACTACGAGCAGTACTTC. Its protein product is CASSLGVAGDYEQYF.

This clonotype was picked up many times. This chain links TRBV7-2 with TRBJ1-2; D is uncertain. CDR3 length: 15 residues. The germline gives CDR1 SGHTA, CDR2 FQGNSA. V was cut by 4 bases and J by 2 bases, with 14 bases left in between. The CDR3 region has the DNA TGTGCCAGCAGCTCCCCCATAACAGCGAACTATGGCTACACCTTC. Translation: CASSSPITANYGYTF.

The CDR3 is CASSSPRRLAAQETQYF. In nucleotides, the CDR3 is TGTGCCAGCAGTTCGCCGCGAAGGCTAGCGGCACAAGAGACCCAGTACTTC. The chain is built from TRBV28 and TRBJ2-5; 7 bases align to TRBD2. CDR1 MDHEN and CDR2 SYDVKM come from the germline V gene. V lost 4 bases to trimming and J lost 2 bases; unmatched junction nucleotides: 13. The CDR3 spans 17 residues.

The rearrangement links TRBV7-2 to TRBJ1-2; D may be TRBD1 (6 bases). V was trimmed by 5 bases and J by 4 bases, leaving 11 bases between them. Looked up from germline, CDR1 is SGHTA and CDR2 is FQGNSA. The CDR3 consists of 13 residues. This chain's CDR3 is CASSRGGSYGYTF. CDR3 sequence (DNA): TGTGCCAGCAGCCGAGGGGGATCCTATGGCTACACCTTC.

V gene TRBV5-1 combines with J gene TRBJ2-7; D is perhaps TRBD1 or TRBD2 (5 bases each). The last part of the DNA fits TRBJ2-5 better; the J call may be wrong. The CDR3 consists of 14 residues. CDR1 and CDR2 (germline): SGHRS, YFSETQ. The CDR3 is CASSVGVTGETQYF. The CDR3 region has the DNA TGCGCCAGCAGCGTGGGGGTTACAGGAGAGACCCAGTACTTC.

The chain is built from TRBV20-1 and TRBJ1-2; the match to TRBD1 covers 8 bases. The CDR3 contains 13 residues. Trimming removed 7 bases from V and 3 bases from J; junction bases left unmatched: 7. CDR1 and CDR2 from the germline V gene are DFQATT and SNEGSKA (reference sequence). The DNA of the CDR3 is TGCAGTGGACAACAGGGGGGGGACTATGGCTACACCTTC. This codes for CSGQQGGDYGYTF.

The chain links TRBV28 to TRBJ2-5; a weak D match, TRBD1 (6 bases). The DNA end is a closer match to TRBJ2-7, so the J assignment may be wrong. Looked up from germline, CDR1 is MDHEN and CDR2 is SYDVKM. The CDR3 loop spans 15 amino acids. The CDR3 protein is CASSLYSYRAYEQYF. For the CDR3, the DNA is TGTGCCAGCAGTTTATATTCGTACAGGGCCTACGAGCAGTACTTC.

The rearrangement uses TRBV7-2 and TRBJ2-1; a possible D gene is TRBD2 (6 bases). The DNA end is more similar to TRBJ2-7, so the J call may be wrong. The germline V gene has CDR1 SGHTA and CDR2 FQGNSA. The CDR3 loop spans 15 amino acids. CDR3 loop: CASSASGYSYNEQYF. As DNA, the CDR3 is TGTGCCAGCAGCGCCAGCGGGTACTCCTACAATGAGCAGTACTTC.

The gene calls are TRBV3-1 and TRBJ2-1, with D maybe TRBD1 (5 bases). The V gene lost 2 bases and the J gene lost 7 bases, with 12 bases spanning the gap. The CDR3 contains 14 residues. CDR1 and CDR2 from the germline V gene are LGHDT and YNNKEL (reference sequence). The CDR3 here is CASSQTVGVNEQFF. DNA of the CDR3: TGTGCCAGCAGCCAAACGGTAGGGGTGAATGAGCAGTTCTTC.

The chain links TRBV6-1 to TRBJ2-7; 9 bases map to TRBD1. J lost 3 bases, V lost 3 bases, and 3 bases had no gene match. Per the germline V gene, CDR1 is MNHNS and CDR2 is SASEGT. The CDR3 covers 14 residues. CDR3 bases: TGTGCCAGCAGTGAGAGACAGGGGGGCTACGAGCAGTACTTC. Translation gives CASSERQGGYEQYF.

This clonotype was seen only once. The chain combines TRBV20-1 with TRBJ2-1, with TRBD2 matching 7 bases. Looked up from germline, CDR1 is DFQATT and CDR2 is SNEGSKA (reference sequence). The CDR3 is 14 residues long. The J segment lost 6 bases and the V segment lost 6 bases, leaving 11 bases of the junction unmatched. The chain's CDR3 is CSAKLAMGSNEQFF. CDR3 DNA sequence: TGCAGTGCCAAACTAGCGATGGGGAGCAATGAGCAGTTCTTC.

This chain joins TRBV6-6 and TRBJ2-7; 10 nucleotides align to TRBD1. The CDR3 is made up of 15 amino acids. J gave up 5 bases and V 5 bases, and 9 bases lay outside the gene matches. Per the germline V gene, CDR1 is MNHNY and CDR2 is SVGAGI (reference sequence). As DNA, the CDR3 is TGTGCCAGCAGTCCCTCCGGGGACAGGGGAAACGAGCAGTACTTC. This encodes CASSPSGDRGNEQYF.

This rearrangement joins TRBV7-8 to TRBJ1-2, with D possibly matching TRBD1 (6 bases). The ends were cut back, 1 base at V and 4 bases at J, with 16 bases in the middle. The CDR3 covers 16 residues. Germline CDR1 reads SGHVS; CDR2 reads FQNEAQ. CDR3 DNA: TGTGCCAGCAGCTTAGGTTATATTGAGGGGGGCTATGGCTACACCTTC. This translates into CASSLGYIEGGYGYTF.

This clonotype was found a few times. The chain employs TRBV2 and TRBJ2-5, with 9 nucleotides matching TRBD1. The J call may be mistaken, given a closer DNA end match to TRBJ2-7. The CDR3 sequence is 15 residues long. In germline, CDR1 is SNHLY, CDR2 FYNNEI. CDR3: CASGPHGDRDTEQYF. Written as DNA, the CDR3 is TGTGCCAGCGGCCCGCATGGGGACAGGGATACCGAGCAGTACTTC.

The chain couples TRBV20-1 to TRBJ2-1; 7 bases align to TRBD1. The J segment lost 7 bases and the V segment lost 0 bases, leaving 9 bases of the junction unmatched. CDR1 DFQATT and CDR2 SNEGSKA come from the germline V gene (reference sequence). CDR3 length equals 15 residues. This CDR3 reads CSARDPGGFNNEQFF. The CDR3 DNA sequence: TGCAGTGCTAGAGATCCAGGGGGTTTTAATAATGAGCAGTTCTTC.

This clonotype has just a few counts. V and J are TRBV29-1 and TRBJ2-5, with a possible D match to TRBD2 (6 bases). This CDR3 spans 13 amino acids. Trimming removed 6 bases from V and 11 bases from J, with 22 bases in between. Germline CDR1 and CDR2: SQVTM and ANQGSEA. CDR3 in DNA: TGCAGCGTCCTCACGGGGGATCAGGGCGGGCAGTACTTC. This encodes CSVLTGDQGGQYF.